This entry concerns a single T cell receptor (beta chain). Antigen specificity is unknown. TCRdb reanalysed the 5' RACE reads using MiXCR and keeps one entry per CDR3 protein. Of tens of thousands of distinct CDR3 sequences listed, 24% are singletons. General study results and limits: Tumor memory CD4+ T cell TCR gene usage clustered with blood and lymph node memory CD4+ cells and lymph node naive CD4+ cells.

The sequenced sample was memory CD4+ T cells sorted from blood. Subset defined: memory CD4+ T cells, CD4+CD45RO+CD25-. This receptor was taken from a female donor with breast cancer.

The CDR3 loop is CSARDPKGLIWNSPLHF. The CDR3 DNA reads TGCAGTGCTAGAGATCCCAAGGGGCTGATATGGAATTCACCCCTCCACTTT. The chain carries TRBV20-1 and TRBJ1-6; TRBD1 is a possible D gene (5 bases). V gave up 0 bases and J gave up 7 bases, with 19 bases separating them. This CDR3 contains 17 residues. Germline V CDR1 and CDR2: DFQATT, SNEGSKA (reference sequence).